The clone carrying this T cell receptor (beta chain) was seen once. Its target is unknown. No culture or expansion preceded analysis of these blood cells. Trimming shortened V by 6 bases and J by 9 bases, and 15 bases separated the two germline ends. The CDR3 runs 13 residues. CDR1 and CDR2 from the germline V gene are MNHEY and SVGAGI. The source of the sample is a study of neoadjuvant anti-PD-1 for oral cavity cancer. TCRdb keeps only in-frame clones here, not all; method: immunoSEQ multiplex PCR. The table shows about 62,000 clones, with 65% to 80% occurring only once. Whole-study findings and limits: After neoadjuvant nivolumab, PBMC T cell clonality was significantly higher in non-responders than responders. Pretreatment Treg/Th17 ratio correlated inversely with post-treatment tumor clonality.

The starting material was PBMCs, obtained before nivolumab (anti-PD-1) treatment. The TCR originated in a person aged 40-85 years with oral cavity squamous cell carcinoma. The chain combines TRBV6-5 with TRBJ2-1, with D possibly TRBD1 on 6 matching bases. The CDR3 coding sequence is TGTGCCAGCAGACTCACACAGGGAGCTGAGCAGTTCTTC. Translation: CASRLTQGAEQFF.